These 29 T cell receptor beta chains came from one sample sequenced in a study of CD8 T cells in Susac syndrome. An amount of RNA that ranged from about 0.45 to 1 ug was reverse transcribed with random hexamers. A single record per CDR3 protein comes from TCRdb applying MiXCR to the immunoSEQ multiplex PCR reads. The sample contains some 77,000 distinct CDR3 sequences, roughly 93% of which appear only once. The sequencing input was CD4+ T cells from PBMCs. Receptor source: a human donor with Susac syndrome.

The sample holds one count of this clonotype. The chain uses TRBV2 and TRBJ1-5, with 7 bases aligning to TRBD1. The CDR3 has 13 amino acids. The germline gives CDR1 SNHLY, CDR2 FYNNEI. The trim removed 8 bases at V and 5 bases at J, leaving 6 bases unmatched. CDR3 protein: CASVGDRDQPQHF. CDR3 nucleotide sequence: TGTGCCAGCGTGGGGGACAGAGATCAGCCCCAGCATTTT.

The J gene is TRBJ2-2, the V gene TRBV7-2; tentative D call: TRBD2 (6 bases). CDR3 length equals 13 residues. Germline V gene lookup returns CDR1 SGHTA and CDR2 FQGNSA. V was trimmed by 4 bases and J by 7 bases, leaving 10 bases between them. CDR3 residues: CASSSEGFGELFF. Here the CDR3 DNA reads TGTGCCAGCAGCTCGGAGGGTTTCGGGGAGCTGTTTTTT. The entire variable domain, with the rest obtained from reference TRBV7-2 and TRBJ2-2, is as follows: GAGVSQSPSNKVTEKGKDVELRCDPISGHTALYWYRQSLGQGLEFLIYFQGNSAPDKSGLPSDRFSAERTGGSVSTLTIQRTQQEDSAVYLCASSSEGFGELFFGEGSRLTVL.

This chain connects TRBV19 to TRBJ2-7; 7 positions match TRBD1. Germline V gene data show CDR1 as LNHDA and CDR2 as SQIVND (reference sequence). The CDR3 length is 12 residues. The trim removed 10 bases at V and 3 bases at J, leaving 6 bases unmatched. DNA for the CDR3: TGTGCCACAAGGGACAGAAGCTACGAGCAGTACTTC. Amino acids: CATRDRSYEQYF.

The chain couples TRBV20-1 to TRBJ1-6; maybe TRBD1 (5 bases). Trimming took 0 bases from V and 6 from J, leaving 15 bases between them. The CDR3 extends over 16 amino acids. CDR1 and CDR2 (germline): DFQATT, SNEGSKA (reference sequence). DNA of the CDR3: TGCAGTGCTAGAGAGGGGGGAGGGAGCGGTAATTCACCCCTCCACTTT. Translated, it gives CSAREGGGSGNSPLHF.

The CDR3 nucleotides are TGTGCCAGCAGCCGGGGGACTAGCTTAACGCAGTATTTT. It translates to CASSRGTSLTQYF. The chain links TRBV14 to TRBJ2-3; TRBD2 matches 9 bases. Per the germline V gene, CDR1 is SGHDN and CDR2 is FVKESK. CDR3 length equals 13 residues. J gave up 9 bases and V 4 bases, and 5 bases lay outside the gene matches.

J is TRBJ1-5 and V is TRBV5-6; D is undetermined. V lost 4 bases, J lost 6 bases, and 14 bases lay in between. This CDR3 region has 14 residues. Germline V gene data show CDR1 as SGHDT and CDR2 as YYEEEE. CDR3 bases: TGTGCCAGCAGCACGGACCGGGAGGGTCAGCCCCAGCATTTT. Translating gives CASSTDREGQPQHF.

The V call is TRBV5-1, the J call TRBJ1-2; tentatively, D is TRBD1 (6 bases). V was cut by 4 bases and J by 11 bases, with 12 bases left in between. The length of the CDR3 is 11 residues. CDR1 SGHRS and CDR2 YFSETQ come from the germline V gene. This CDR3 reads CASSPDSVYTF. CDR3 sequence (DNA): TGCGCCAGCAGCCCGGACAGCGTTTACACCTTC. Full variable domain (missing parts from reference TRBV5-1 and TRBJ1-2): KAGVTQTPRYLIKTRGQQVTLSCSPISGHRSVSWYQQTPGQGLQFLFEYFSETQRNKGNFPGRFSGRQFSNSRSEMNVSTLELGDSALYLCASSPDSVYTFGSGTRLTVV.

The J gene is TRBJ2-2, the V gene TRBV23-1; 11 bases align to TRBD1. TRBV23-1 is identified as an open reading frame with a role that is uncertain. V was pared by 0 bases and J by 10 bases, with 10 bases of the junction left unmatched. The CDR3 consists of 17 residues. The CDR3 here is CASSQSQDRGHCEELFF. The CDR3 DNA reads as TGCGCCAGCAGTCAATCTCAGGACAGGGGGCATTGCGAGGAGCTGTTTTTT.

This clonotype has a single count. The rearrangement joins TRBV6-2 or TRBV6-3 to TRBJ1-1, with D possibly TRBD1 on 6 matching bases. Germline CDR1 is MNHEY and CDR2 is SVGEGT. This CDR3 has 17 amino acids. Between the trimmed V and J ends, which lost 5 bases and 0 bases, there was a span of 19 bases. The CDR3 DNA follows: TGTGCCAGCAGTCCTCCCCGGTCGGACAGATTGAACACTGAAGCTTTCTTT. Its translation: CASSPPRSDRLNTEAFF.

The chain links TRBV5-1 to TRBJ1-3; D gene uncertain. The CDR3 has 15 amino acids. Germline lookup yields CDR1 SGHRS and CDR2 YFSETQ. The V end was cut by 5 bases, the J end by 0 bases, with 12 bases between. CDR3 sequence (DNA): TGCGCCAGCAGTCTCGACGGGAGCTCTGGAAACACCATATATTTT. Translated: CASSLDGSSGNTIYF. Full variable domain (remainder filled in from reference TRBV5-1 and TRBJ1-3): KAGVTQTPRYLIKTRGQQVTLSCSPISGHRSVSWYQQTPGQGLQFLFEYFSETQRNKGNFPGRFSGRQFSNSRSEMNVSTLELGDSALYLCASSLDGSSGNTIYFGEGSWLTVV.

The CDR3 reads CSAPLLNTEAFF. The CDR3 coding sequence is TGCAGTGCACCCCTACTGAACACTGAAGCTTTCTTT. The V gene is TRBV20-1, the J gene TRBJ1-1; D remains ambiguous. This CDR3 is built from 12 residues. Germline V gene lookup returns CDR1 DFQATT and CDR2 SNEGSKA (reference sequence). Trimming cost V 6 bases and J 0 bases, with 8 bases left between them.

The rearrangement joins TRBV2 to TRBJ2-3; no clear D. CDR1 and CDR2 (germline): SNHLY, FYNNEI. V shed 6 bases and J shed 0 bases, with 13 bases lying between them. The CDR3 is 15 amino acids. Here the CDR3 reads CASSAGPHSTDTQYF. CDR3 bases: TGTGCCAGCAGCGCCGGGCCCCATAGCACAGATACGCAGTATTTT.

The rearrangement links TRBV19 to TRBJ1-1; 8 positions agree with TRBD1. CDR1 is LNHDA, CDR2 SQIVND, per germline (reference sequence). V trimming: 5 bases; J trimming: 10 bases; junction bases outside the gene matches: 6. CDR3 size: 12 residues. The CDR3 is CASSGTQGGAFF. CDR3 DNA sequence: TGTGCCAGTAGTGGCACACAGGGGGGAGCTTTCTTT. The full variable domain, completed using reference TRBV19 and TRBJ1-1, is DGGITQSPKYLFRKEGQNVTLSCEQNLNHDAMYWYRQDPGQGLRLIYYSQIVNDFQKGDIAEGYSVSREKKESFPLTVTSAQKNPTAFYLCASSGTQGGAFFGQGTRLTVV.

CDR3 bases: TGTGCCAGCAGTTTTGGCGGCAGGGGTCTACGGGAGCAGTACTTC. It specifies CASSFGGRGLREQYF. The rearrangement joins TRBV28 to TRBJ2-7; D is perhaps TRBD1 (6 bases). The CDR3 covers 15 residues. Trimming removed 3 bases from V and 7 bases from J, with 19 bases in between. Germline V lookup: CDR1 MDHEN, CDR2 SYDVKM.

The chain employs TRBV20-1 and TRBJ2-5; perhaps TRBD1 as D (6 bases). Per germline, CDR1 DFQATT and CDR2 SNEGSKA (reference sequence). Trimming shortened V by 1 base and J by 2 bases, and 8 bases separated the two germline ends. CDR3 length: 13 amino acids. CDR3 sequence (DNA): TGCAGTGCTAGAGGGGGGCATCAAGAGACCCAGTACTTC. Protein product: CSARGGHQETQYF.

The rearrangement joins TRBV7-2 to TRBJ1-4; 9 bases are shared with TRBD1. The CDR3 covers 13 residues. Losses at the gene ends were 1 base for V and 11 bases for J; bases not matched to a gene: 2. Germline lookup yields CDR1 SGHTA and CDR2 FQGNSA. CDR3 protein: CASSLDRGRKLFF. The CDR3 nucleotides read TGTGCCAGCAGCTTAGACAGGGGGCGGAAACTGTTTTTT.

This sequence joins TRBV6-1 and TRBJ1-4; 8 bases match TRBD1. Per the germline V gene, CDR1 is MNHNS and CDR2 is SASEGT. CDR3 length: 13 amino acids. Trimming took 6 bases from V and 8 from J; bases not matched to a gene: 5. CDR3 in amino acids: CASSRQGSEKLFF. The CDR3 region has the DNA TGTGCCAGCAGCCGACAGGGGAGCGAAAAACTGTTTTTT.

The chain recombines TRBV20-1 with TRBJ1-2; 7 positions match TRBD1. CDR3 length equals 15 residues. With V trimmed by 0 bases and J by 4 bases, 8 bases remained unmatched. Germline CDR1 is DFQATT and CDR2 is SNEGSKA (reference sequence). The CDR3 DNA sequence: TGCAGTGCTAGAGATGAGGGGGGGACAGTCTATGGCTACACCTTC. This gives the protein CSARDEGGTVYGYTF.

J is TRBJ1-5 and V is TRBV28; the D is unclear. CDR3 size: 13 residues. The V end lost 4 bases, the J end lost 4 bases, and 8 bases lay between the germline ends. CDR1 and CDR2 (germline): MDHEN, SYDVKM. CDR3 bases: TGTGCCAGCAGTTCCGCGCAAAATCAGCCCCAGCATTTT. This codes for CASSSAQNQPQHF.

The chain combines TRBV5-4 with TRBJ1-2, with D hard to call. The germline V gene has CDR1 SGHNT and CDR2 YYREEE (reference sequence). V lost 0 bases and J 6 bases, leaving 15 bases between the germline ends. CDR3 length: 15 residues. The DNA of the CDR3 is TGTGCCAGCAGCTTGGCAGATTCGGCGTTTCATGGCTACACCTTC. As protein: CASSLADSAFHGYTF.

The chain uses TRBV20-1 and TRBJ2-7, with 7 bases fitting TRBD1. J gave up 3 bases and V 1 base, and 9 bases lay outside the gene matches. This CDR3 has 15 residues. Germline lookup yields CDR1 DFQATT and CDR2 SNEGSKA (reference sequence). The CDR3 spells CSARGSDRTLYEQYF. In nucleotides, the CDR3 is TGCAGTGCTAGAGGCTCGGACAGGACCCTCTACGAGCAGTACTTC.

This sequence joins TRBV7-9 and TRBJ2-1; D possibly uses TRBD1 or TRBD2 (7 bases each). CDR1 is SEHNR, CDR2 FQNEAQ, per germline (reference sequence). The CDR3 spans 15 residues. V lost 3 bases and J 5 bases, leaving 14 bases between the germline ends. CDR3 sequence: CASSLTGRGNNEQFF. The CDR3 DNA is TGTGCCAGCAGCTTGACAGGGAGGGGCAACAATGAGCAGTTCTTC.

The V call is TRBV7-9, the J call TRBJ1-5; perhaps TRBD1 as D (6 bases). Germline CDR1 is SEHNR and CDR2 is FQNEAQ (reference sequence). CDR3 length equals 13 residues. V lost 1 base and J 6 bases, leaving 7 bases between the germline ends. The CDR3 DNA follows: TGTGCCAGCAGCTTAGAGGGGGGTCAGCCCCAGCATTTT. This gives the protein CASSLEGGQPQHF.

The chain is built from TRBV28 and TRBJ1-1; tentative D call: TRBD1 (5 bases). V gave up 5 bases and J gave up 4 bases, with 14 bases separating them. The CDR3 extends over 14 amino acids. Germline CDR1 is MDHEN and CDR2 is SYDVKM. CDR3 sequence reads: CASSPMGRPTEAFF. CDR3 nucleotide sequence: TGTGCCAGCAGTCCGATGGGACGGCCCACTGAAGCTTTCTTT.

This chain's CDR3 is CSADGNAYEQYF. As DNA, the CDR3 is TGCAGTGCTGACGGGAATGCCTACGAGCAGTACTTC. The chain joins TRBV20-1 to TRBJ2-7, with D tentatively TRBD2 (5 bases). This CDR3 contains 12 residues. The germline V gene has CDR1 DFQATT and CDR2 SNEGSKA (reference sequence). V lost 5 bases to trimming and J lost 2 bases, with 10 bases between them.

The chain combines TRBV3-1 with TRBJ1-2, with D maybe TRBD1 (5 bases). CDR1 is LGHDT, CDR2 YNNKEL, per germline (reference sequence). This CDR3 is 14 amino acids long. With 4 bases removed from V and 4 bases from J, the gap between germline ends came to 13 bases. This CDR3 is CASSLGRASYGYTF. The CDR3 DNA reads TGTGCCAGCAGCCTGGGCAGGGCATCCTATGGCTACACCTTC.

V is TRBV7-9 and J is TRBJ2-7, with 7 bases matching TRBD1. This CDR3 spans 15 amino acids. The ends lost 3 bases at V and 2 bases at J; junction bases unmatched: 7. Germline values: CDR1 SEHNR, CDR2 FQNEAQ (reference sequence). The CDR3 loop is CASSFWTGSAYEQYF. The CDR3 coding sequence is TGTGCCAGCAGCTTCTGGACAGGTTCGGCCTACGAGCAGTACTTC.

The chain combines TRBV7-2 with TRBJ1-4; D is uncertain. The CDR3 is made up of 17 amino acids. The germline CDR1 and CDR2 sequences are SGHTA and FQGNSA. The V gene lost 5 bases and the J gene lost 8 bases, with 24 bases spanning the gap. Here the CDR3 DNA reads TGTGCCAGCAGCACCGGCACACCGGGTCTCAGAGGCGAAAAACTGTTTTTT. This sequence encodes CASSTGTPGLRGEKLFF.

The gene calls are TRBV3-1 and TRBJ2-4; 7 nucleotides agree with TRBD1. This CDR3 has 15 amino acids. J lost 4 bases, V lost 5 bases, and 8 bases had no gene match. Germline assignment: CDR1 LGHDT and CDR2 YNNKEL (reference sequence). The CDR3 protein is CASSANRGMKNIQYF. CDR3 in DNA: TGTGCCAGCAGCGCCAACAGGGGAATGAAAAACATTCAGTACTTC.